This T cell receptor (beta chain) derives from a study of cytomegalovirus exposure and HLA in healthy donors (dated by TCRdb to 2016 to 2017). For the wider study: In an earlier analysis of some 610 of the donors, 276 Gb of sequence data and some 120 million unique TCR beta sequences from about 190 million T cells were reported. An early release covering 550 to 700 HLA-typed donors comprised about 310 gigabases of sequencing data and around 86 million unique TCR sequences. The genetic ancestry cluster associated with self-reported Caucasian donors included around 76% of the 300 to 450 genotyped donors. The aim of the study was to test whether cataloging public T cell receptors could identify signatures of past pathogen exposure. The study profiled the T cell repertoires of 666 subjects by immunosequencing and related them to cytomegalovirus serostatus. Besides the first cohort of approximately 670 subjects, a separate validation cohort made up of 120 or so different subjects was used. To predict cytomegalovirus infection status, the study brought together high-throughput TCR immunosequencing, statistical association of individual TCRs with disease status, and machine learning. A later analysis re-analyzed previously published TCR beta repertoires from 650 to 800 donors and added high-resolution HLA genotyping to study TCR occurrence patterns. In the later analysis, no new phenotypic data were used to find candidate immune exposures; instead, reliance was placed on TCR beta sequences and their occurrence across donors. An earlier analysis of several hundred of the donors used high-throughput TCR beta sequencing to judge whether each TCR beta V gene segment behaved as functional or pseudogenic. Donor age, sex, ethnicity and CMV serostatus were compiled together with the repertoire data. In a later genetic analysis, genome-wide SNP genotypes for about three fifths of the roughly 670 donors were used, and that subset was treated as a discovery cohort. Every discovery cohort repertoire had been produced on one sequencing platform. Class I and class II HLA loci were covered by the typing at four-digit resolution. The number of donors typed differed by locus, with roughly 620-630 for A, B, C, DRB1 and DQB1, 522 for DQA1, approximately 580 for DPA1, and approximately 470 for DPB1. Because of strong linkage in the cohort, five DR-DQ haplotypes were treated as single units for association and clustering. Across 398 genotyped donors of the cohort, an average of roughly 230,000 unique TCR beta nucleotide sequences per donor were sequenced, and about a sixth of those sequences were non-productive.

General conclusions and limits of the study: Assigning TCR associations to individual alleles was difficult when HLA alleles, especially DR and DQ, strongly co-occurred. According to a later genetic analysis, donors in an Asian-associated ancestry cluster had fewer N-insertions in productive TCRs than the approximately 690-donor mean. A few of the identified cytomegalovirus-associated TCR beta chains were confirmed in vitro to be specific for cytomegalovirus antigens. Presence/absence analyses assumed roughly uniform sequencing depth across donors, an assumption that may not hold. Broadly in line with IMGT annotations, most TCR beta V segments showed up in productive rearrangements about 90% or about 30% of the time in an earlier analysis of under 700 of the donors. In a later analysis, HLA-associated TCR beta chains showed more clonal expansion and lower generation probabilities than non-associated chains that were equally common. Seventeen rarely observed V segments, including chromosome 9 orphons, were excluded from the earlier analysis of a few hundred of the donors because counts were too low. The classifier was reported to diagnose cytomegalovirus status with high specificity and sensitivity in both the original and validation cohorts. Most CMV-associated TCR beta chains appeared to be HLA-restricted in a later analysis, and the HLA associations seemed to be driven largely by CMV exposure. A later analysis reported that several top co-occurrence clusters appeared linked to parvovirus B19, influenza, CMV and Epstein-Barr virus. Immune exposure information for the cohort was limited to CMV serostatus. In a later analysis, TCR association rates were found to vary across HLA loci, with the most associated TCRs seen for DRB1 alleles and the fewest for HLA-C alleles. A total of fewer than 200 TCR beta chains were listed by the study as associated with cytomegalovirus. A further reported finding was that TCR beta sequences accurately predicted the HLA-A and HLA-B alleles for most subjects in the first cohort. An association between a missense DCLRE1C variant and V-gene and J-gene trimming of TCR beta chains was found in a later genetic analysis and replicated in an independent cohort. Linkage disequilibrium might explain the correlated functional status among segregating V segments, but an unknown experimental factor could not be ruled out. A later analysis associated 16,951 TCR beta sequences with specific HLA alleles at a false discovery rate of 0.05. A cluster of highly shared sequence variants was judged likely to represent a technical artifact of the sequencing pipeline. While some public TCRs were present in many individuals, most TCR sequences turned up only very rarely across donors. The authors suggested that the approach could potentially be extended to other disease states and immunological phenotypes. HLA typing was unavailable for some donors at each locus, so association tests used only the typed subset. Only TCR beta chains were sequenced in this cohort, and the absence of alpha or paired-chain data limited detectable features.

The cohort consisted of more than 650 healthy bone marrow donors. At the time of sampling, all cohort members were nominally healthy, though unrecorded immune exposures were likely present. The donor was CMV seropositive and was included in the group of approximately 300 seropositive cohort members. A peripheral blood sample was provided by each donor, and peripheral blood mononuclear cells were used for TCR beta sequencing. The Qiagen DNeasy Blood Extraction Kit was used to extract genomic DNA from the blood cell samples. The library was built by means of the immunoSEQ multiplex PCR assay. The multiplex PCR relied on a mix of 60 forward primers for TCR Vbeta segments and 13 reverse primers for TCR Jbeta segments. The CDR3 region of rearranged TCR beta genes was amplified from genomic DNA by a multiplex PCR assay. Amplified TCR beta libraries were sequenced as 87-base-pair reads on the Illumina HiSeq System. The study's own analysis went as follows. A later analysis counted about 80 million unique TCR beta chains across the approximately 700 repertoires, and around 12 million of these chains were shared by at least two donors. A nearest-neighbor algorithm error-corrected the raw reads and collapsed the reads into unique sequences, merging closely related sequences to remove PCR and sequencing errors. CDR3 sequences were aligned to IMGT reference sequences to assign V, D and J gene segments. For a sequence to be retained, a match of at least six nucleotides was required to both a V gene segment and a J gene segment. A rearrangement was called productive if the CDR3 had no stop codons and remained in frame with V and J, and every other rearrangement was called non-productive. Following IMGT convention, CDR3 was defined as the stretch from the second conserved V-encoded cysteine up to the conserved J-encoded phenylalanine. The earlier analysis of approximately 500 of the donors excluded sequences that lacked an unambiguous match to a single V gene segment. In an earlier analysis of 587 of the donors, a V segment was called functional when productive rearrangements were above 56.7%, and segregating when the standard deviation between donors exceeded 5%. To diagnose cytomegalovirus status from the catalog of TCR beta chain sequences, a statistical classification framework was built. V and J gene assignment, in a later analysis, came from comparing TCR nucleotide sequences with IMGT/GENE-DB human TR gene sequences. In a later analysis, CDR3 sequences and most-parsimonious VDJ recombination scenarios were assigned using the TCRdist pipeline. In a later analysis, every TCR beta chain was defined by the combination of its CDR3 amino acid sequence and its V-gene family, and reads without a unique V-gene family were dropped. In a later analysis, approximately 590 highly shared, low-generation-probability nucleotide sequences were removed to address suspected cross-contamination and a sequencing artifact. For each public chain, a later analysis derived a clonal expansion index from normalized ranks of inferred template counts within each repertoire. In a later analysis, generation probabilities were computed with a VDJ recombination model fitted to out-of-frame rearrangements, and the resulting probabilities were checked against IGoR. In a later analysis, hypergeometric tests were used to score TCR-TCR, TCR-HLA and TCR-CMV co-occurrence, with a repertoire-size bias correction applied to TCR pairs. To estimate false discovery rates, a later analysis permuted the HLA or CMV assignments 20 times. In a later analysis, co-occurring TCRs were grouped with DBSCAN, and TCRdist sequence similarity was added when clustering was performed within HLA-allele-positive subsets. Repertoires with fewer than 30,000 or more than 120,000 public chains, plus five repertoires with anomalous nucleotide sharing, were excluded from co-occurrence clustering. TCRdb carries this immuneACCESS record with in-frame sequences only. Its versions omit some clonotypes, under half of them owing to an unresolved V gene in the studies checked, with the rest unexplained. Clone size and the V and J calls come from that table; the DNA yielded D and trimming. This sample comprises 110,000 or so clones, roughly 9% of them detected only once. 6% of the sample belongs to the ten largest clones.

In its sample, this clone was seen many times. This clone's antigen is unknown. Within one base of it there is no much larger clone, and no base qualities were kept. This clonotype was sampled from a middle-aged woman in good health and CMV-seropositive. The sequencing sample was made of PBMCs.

Here the CDR3 is given as CATGASNTGELFF. The DNA sequence reads TGTGCCACAGGGGCTAGCAACACCGGGGAGCTGTTTTTT. The rearrangement joined TRBV19 to TRBJ2-2, and the D gene may be TRBD1, 6 bases matching. Inclusive of the bounding cysteine and phenylalanine, the CDR3 is 13 residues long. Just the 39-base CDR3 DNA is kept, in frame starting at base 1. A distance of 11 bases separates the germline ends of V and J, which lose 10 bases and 2 bases respectively. As encoded in the germline V gene (reference sequence), CDR1 is LNHDA while CDR2 is SQIVND.